These 5 T cell receptor beta chains were all obtained from the same sample, sequenced in a study of shared clonotypes between healthy human individuals. The method was immunoSEQ multiplex PCR; TCRdb's version includes in-frame clones alone and lacks a portion of them. The sample includes 2 million to 3 million clones, 93% of them seen just once. The sequencing sample was made of naive CD4+ T cells from PBMCs. Specified subset: CD45RA+ positively selected. All receptors come from a man younger than 35 in good health. Some clones in this sample may be carry-over from other donors' samples.

The rearrangement links TRBV18 to TRBJ2-7; a weak D match, TRBD1 (7 bases). Trimming cost V 6 bases and J 2 bases, with 11 bases left between them. There are 13 residues in the CDR3. The germline CDR1 and CDR2 sequences are KGHSH and LQKENI. As DNA, the CDR3 is TGTGCCAGCTCGGGCGGGACAGCCTACGAGCAGTACTTC. Translating it yields CASSGGTAYEQYF.

V gene TRBV27 combines with J gene TRBJ1-5; maybe TRBD1 (6 bases). V was shortened by 5 bases and J by 0 bases, with 23 bases between the two germline ends. The CDR3 length is 19 residues. The germline CDR1 and CDR2 sequences are MNHEY and SMNVEV (reference sequence). CDR3 in amino acids: CASSPTRGGERYSNQPQHF. Written as DNA, the CDR3 is TGTGCCAGCAGTCCAACGAGGGGGGGGGAACGTTATAGCAATCAGCCCCAGCATTTT.

This sequence joins TRBV7-7 and TRBJ2-5; D not resolved. CDR1 and CDR2 from the germline V gene are SSHAT and FNYEAQ (reference sequence). The CDR3 totals 13 residues. The V end was cut by 1 base, the J end by 0 bases, with 3 bases between. CDR3 sequence reads: CASSLVNQETQYF. The CDR3 DNA is TGTGCCAGCAGCTTAGTCAACCAAGAGACCCAGTACTTC.

This chain connects TRBV4-3 to TRBJ2-3, with 8 bases that match TRBD1. V lost 2 bases and J lost 2; bases outside the gene matches: 6. Looked up from germline, CDR1 is LGHNA and CDR2 is YSLEER. The CDR3 has 16 amino acids. The CDR3 region is CASSQLGQGDTDTQYF. The DNA for the CDR3 is TGCGCCAGCAGCCAACTAGGACAGGGTGACACAGATACGCAGTATTTT.

This clone was detected once. The V gene is TRBV9, the J gene TRBJ2-3, with 7 nucleotides matching TRBD2. With V trimmed by 2 bases and J by 4 bases, 7 bases remained unmatched. The germline CDR1 and CDR2 sequences are SGDLS and YYNGEE. The CDR3 has 15 residues. The CDR3 region is CASSVREGRADTQYF. The CDR3 nucleotides read TGTGCCAGCAGCGTCAGGGAGGGCCGTGCAGATACGCAGTATTTT.